This TCR beta chain was sequenced for a study of blood T cell repertoires in COVID-19. Enrolled through a virtual design, the participants were between 18 and 89 years of age and came from under 25 US areas. Germline CDR1 is SGHVS and CDR2 is FNYEAQ. The J segment lost 4 bases and the V segment lost 3 bases, leaving 6 bases of the junction unmatched. The CDR3 covers 15 residues. Original processing notes: Using reference gene primer amplification, nucleated cell counts were estimated. TCRdb's table, derived via immunoSEQ multiplex PCR, lists solely in-frame clones and lacks some. V, J and clone size reflect that table, while D and trimming were determined from the DNA. This table has nearly 300,000 clones, 89% appearing once.

V and J are TRBV7-6 and TRBJ2-5; TRBD1 matches at 9 bases. Sequenced material: PBMCs or T cells enriched from blood (not recorded which). This clonotype was sampled from a woman between 45 and 60 years old who had been exposed to COVID-19. The CDR3 is CASSFWDRAGETQYF. For the CDR3, the DNA is TGTGCCAGCAGCTTTTGGGACAGGGCGGGAGAGACCCAGTACTTC.